These 22 T cell receptor beta chains share one sample of origin, sequenced in a study of human T cells and chemical hapten exposure (dated by TCRdb to the early 2020s). Explained via the paper, the time point label denotes: pre-sensitization, week 0. Reading the label with the study, this specimen's treatment or condition is: therapeutic diphenylcyclopropenone sensitization with weekly scalp DPC. Library prep was done by RACE. The sequencing machine was a NextSeq 500. In-frame beta chains were kept once TCRdb had trimmed the public reads at Q25 with fastp and called clones with MiXCR. Rows matching on CDR3 protein sequence are summarized as one entry with the most common DNA and genes. This sample is represented by around 110,000 distinct CDR3 sequences; roughly 12% of them were singletons. Around 1.5% of the sample is taken by the ten largest. This specimen consisted of whole blood, obtained in connection with sensitization to the hapten diphenylcyclopropenone (DPC). The receptors were sampled from a woman between 45 and 60 years old with alopecia areata. Some clones in this sample may be carry-over from other donors' samples.

Only a few counts were recorded for this clonotype. The J gene is TRBJ2-5, the V gene TRBV7-6; 10 bases match TRBD2. This CDR3 has 17 residues. V lost 4 bases and J lost 4; bases outside the gene matches: 12. Germline loops: CDR1 SGHVS, CDR2 FNYEAQ. This chain's CDR3 is CASSSLLSGGRRETQYF. CDR3 in DNA: TGTGCCAGCAGCTCGCTGCTTAGCGGGGGGCGGAGAGAGACCCAGTACTTC.

The chain is built from TRBV6-5 and TRBJ1-1, with 8 positions matching TRBD1. Looked up from germline, CDR1 is MNHEY and CDR2 is SVGAGI. Trimming took 10 bases from V and 8 from J; bases not matched to a gene: 3. The CDR3 runs 10 residues. Here the CDR3 reads CATRQGEAFF. The CDR3 nucleotides are TGTGCCACACGACAGGGGGAAGCTTTCTTT.

This rearrangement joins TRBV19 to TRBJ2-3; 8 bases are shared with TRBD2. CDR1 is LNHDA, CDR2 SQIVND, per germline (reference sequence). CDR3 size: 13 residues. Trimming removed 6 bases from V and 4 bases from J; junction bases left unmatched: 3. This CDR3 reads CASSRGGADTQYF. The CDR3 coding sequence is TGTGCCAGTAGCCGGGGGGGCGCAGATACGCAGTATTTT. The full variable domain, its missing parts supplied by reference TRBV19 and TRBJ2-3, is DGGITQSPKYLFRKEGQNVTLSCEQNLNHDAMYWYRQDPGQGLRLIYYSQIVNDFQKGDIAEGYSVSREKKESFPLTVTSAQKNPTAFYLCASSRGGADTQYFGPGTRLTVL.

The CDR3 reads CASTPGTGIMNTEAFF. Written as DNA, the CDR3 is TGTGCCAGCACTCCCGGGACAGGGATCATGAACACTGAAGCTTTCTTT. The genes are TRBV28 and TRBJ1-1; the match to TRBD1 covers 9 bases. This CDR3 region has 16 residues. The junction had 9 bases not matched to a gene; V was cut back by 7 bases and J by 0 bases. Germline V gene lookup returns CDR1 MDHEN and CDR2 SYDVKM.

The table lists this clonotype with a few counts. The V gene is TRBV28, the J gene TRBJ1-1; 7 bases align to TRBD1. J gave up 10 bases and V 4 bases, and 3 bases lay outside the gene matches. Germline CDR1 reads MDHEN; CDR2 reads SYDVKM. This CDR3 is 11 amino acids long. The CDR3 DNA follows: TGTGCCAGCAGTTGGGGACAGAGAGCTTTCTTT. It codes for CASSWGQRAFF.

The sample holds a few counts of this clonotype. V gene TRBV11-2 combines with J gene TRBJ2-1; D is possibly TRBD1 (5 bases). The CDR3 extends over 15 amino acids. Germline CDR1 and CDR2: SGHAT and FQNNGV. V lost 3 bases, J lost 3 bases, and 12 bases lay in between. The CDR3 region has the DNA TGTGCCAGCAGCTTGCAGGGATCCTTCTACAATGAGCAGTTCTTC. This sequence encodes CASSLQGSFYNEQFF.

A few counts support this clonotype. This chain links TRBV25-1 with TRBJ1-3; the match to TRBD1 covers 8 bases. The CDR3 contains 15 residues. V lost 5 bases and J lost 3; bases outside the gene matches: 6. The germline gives CDR1 MGHDK, CDR2 SYGVNS. The CDR3 spells CASSLTGDLGNTIYF. The CDR3 DNA reads TGTGCCAGCAGTTTGACAGGGGACCTTGGAAACACCATATATTTT.

Only a few counts were recorded for this clonotype. The chain recombines TRBV28 with TRBJ2-4; a possible D gene is TRBD1 (6 bases). Trimming took 5 bases from V and 6 from J, leaving 17 bases between them. Germline V CDR1 and CDR2: MDHEN, SYDVKM. The CDR3 extends over 15 amino acids. CDR3 sequence: CASSGGSPGVNIQYF. Written as DNA, the CDR3 is TGTGCCAGCAGTGGGGGCAGCCCAGGGGTAAACATTCAGTACTTC.

This clonotype was seen a handful of times. The chain combines TRBV5-6 with TRBJ1-4; weak D call: TRBD1 (6 bases). Between the trimmed V and J ends, which lost 4 bases and 7 bases, there was a span of 17 bases. Germline CDR1 is SGHDT and CDR2 is YYEEEE. There are 15 residues in the CDR3. The CDR3 sequence: CASSARGGLGEKLFF. CDR3 nucleotide sequence: TGTGCCAGCAGCGCCCGCGGGGGGCTAGGTGAAAAACTGTTTTTT.

The sample holds a few counts of this clonotype. The chain carries TRBV29-1 and TRBJ2-7; D may be TRBD2 (6 bases). Germline V gene lookup returns CDR1 SQVTM and CDR2 ANQGSEA. This CDR3 region has 14 residues. Trimming left V 4 bases short and J 2 bases short, with 15 bases between. The CDR3 DNA reads as TGCAGCGTTGCTCCGGGACTGGGGACCTACGAGCAGTACTTC. This translates into CSVAPGLGTYEQYF.

This clonotype came up a few times. The chain uses TRBV6-2 or TRBV6-3 and TRBJ2-5; D unresolved. V gave up 8 bases and J gave up 8 bases, with 18 bases separating them. Germline V CDR1 and CDR2: MNHEY, SVGEGT. CDR3 size: 13 residues. This chain's CDR3 is CASGSANIGTQYF. Written as DNA, the CDR3 is TGTGCCAGCGGGTCGGCCAACATCGGAACCCAGTACTTC.

The V call is TRBV10-3, the J call TRBJ1-1; maybe TRBD1 (6 bases). V gave up 6 bases and J gave up 5 bases, with 19 bases separating them. Germline V lookup: CDR1 ENHRY, CDR2 SYGVKD. The CDR3 loop spans 15 amino acids. The CDR3 DNA reads TGTGCCATCAGCCGAATATCAGGGGCAGGAACTGAAGCTTTCTTT. Its protein product is CAISRISGAGTEAFF.

The sample holds many counts of this clonotype. The genes are TRBV9 and TRBJ2-5; the D is unclear. There are 14 residues in the CDR3. The V and J ends lost 4 bases and 2 bases respectively, with 12 bases between them. CDR1 is SGDLS and CDR2 is YYNGEE in the germline V gene. The CDR3 nucleotides are TGTGCCAGCAGCCCCTCTGATCCGCAAGAGACCCAGTACTTC. It translates to CASSPSDPQETQYF.

Ten or more counts support this clonotype. The chain carries TRBV18 and TRBJ1-5; D not certain. This CDR3 comprises 15 residues. The ends were cut back, 2 bases at V and 2 bases at J, with 10 bases in the middle. Germline V lookup: CDR1 KGHSH, CDR2 LQKENI. The CDR3 reads CASSPTPGGNQPQHF. In DNA, the CDR3 is TGTGCCAGCTCACCAACTCCCGGGGGCAATCAGCCCCAGCATTTT. The full variable domain, in which reference TRBV18 and TRBJ1-5 provide the parts outside the CDR3, is NAGVMQNPRHLVRRRGQEARLRCSPMKGHSHVYWYRQLPEEGLKFMVYLQKENIIDESGMPKERFSAEFPKEGPSILRIQQVVRGDSAAYFCASSPTPGGNQPQHFGDGTRLSIL.

The V call is TRBV7-8, the J call TRBJ2-2; the match to TRBD2 covers 9 bases. The CDR3 runs 15 residues. The germline gives CDR1 SGHVS, CDR2 FQNEAQ. V trimming: 5 bases; J trimming: 0 bases; junction bases outside the gene matches: 1. The CDR3 nucleotides are TGTGCCAGCAGCGGGACTAGCTCGAACACCGGGGAGCTGTTTTTT. It encodes CASSGTSSNTGELFF.

In its sample, this clonotype was seen a few times. V is TRBV6-5 and J is TRBJ2-1; D perhaps matches TRBD1 (6 bases). This CDR3 has 14 amino acids. Per germline, CDR1 MNHEY and CDR2 SVGAGI. The V and J ends lost 0 bases and 5 bases respectively, with 8 bases between them. The CDR3 sequence: CASSYSGADNEQFF. CDR3 in DNA: TGTGCCAGCAGTTACTCGGGGGCTGACAATGAGCAGTTCTTC.

CDR3 DNA sequence: TGTGCCAGCAGTCCAAGTGGAGGACTAGCAACCACAGATACGCAGTATTTT. Encoded protein: CASSPSGGLATTDTQYF. V is TRBV6-1 and J is TRBJ2-3; 8 bases line up with TRBD2. The CDR3 loop spans 17 amino acids. Germline-derived CDR1 and CDR2 are MNHNS and SASEGT. The ends lost 5 bases at V and 2 bases at J; junction bases unmatched: 12.

In its sample, this clonotype was seen many times. The CDR3 spells CASSFGRGAAEAFF. DNA of the CDR3: TGTGCCAGCAGTTTCGGCAGGGGGGCGGCTGAAGCTTTCTTT. The rearrangement joins TRBV28 to TRBJ1-1; TRBD1 matches 7 bases. The CDR3 length is 14 residues. V shed 3 bases, J shed 6 bases, and the junction held 7 bases outside the gene matches. Germline V gene lookup returns CDR1 MDHEN and CDR2 SYDVKM.

This clonotype was seen more than once but under ten times. J is TRBJ2-1 and V is TRBV25-1; D may correspond to TRBD1 or TRBD2 (5 bases each). V was cut by 4 bases and J by 7 bases, with 14 bases left in between. The germline gives CDR1 MGHDK, CDR2 SYGVNS. The CDR3 is made up of 14 amino acids. In DNA, the CDR3 is TGTGCCAGCAGTGCCTTGGGTGGGACGAATGAGCAGTTCTTC. As protein: CASSALGGTNEQFF. The variable domain in full, with the rest retrieved from reference TRBV25-1 and TRBJ2-1, is EADIYQTPRYLVIGTGKKITLECSQTMGHDKMYWYQQDPGMELHLIHYSYGVNSTEKGDLSSESTVSRIRTEHFPLTLESARPSHTSQYLCASSALGGTNEQFFGPGTRLTVL.

This clonotype has a handful of counts. The rearrangement links TRBV25-1 to TRBJ2-3; D might be TRBD2 (5 bases). V dropped 5 bases and J dropped 2 bases, with 14 bases sitting between them. CDR3 length: 15 residues. Germline CDR1 MGHDK, CDR2 SYGVNS. The CDR3 DNA is TGTGCCAGCAGTCACACGAGGGATTTCACAGATACGCAGTATTTT. Its protein is CASSHTRDFTDTQYF. The full variable domain, rest sourced from reference TRBV25-1 and TRBJ2-3, is EADIYQTPRYLVIGTGKKITLECSQTMGHDKMYWYQQDPGMELHLIHYSYGVNSTEKGDLSSESTVSRIRTEHFPLTLESARPSHTSQYLCASSHTRDFTDTQYFGPGTRLTVL.

This clonotype has just a few counts. This rearrangement joins TRBV6-6 to TRBJ2-5; 10 nucleotides agree with TRBD2. This CDR3 comprises 18 residues. Trimming cost V 0 bases and J 0 bases; bases outside gene matches: 7. Germline V gene lookup returns CDR1 MNHNY and CDR2 SVGAGI (reference sequence). CDR3 sequence reads: CASSYSLLAGLYQETQYF. CDR3 DNA sequence: TGTGCCAGCAGTTACTCGTTACTAGCGGGACTTTACCAAGAGACCCAGTACTTC.

Only a few counts were recorded for this clonotype. This chain joins TRBV3-1 and TRBJ2-1; no reliable D call. Trimming pared 1 base from V and 4 bases from J, leaving 11 bases between. Germline assignment: CDR1 LGHDT and CDR2 YNNKEL (reference sequence). The CDR3 runs 15 residues. The CDR3 nucleotides read TGTGCCAGCAGCCAAGCCGTACCAGATTACAATGAGCAGTTCTTC. Its protein is CASSQAVPDYNEQFF.